These 21 T cell receptor beta chains were all obtained from the same sample, sequenced in a study of T cells in localized non-small cell lung cancer. Using immunoSEQ multiplex PCR, the repertoire was profiled, and TCRdb retains in-frame clones only, with some absent. The data show roughly 15,000 clones, about 85% seen once. Here the sequenced sample was peripheral blood, taken before any cancer treatment. Receptor source: a male donor at least 60 years old with stage I lung adenocarcinoma.

The V gene is TRBV5-1, the J gene TRBJ2-7, with 8 bases fitting TRBD1. The germline V gene encodes CDR1 SGHRS and CDR2 YFSETQ. This CDR3 has 15 amino acids. The J segment lost 4 bases and the V segment lost 0 bases, leaving 6 bases of the junction unmatched. CDR3 residues: CASSLGGTGSYEQYF. For the CDR3, the DNA is TGCGCCAGCAGCTTGGGGGGGACAGGTTCTTACGAGCAGTACTTC.

The chain is built from TRBV18 and TRBJ2-7, with a possible D match to TRBD2 (5 bases). Trimming left V 6 bases short and J 3 bases short, with 15 bases between. The CDR3 sequence is 14 residues long. Germline V gene data show CDR1 as KGHSH and CDR2 as LQKENI. The CDR3 DNA is TGTGCCAGCTCTCCGAATAGCGAAAACTACGAGCAGTACTTC. Encoded protein: CASSPNSENYEQYF.

This clone was recorded a few times. The chain couples TRBV6-5 to TRBJ1-1; D is possibly TRBD1 (6 bases). The ends were cut back, 4 bases at V and 1 base at J, with 10 bases in the middle. This CDR3 comprises 14 residues. Germline CDR1 and CDR2: MNHEY and SVGAGI. CDR3 sequence: CASSSRTANTEAFF. DNA for the CDR3: TGTGCCAGCAGTTCCCGGACAGCGAACACTGAAGCTTTCTTT.

This clone was counted only a few times. The chain recombines TRBV10-3 with TRBJ1-4, with D possibly TRBD1 on 6 matching bases. Germline V gene data show CDR1 as ENHRY and CDR2 as SYGVKD. V gave up 4 bases and J gave up 11 bases, with 11 bases separating them. The CDR3 runs 12 residues. CDR3 protein: CAISGEGGKLFF. In nucleotides, the CDR3 is TGTGCCATCAGTGGGGAGGGGGGGAAACTGTTTTTT.

This chain joins TRBV18 and TRBJ2-5; D unresolved. The germline V and J ends were trimmed by 3 bases and 1 base, with 6 bases remaining between them. The length of the CDR3 is 13 residues. Germline V lookup: CDR1 KGHSH, CDR2 LQKENI. This CDR3 reads CASSPNPQETQYF. The CDR3 nucleotides read TGTGCCAGCTCACCGAACCCCCAAGAGACCCAGTACTTC.

This sequence joins TRBV7-9 and TRBJ1-5; 12 bases match TRBD1. V trimming: 5 bases; J trimming: 3 bases; junction bases outside the gene matches: 5. From germline, CDR1 is SEHNR and CDR2 FQNEAQ (reference sequence). The CDR3 has 16 residues. CDR3 DNA: TGTGCCAGCAGCCGCGGGACAGGGGGCATCAATCAGCCCCAGCATTTT. Translating gives CASSRGTGGINQPQHF.

The V gene is TRBV5-1, the J gene TRBJ1-3, with D maybe TRBD1 (5 bases). The V and J ends lost 5 bases and 0 bases respectively, with 9 bases between them. CDR1 is SGHRS, CDR2 YFSETQ, per germline. The CDR3 is 14 amino acids. CDR3 loop: CASRAGDSGNTIYF. As DNA, the CDR3 is TGCGCCAGCAGGGCGGGGGACTCTGGAAACACCATATATTTT. The full variable domain, rest sourced from reference TRBV5-1 and TRBJ1-3, is KAGVTQTPRYLIKTRGQQVTLSCSPISGHRSVSWYQQTPGQGLQFLFEYFSETQRNKGNFPGRFSGRQFSNSRSEMNVSTLELGDSALYLCASRAGDSGNTIYFGEGSWLTVV.

The chain joins TRBV28 to TRBJ1-1, with D possibly TRBD1 on 6 matching bases. The germline V gene has CDR1 MDHEN and CDR2 SYDVKM. The V gene lost 2 bases and the J gene lost 11 bases, with 12 bases spanning the gap. This CDR3 has 12 amino acids. CDR3 sequence (DNA): TGTGCCAGCAGTTTAGGGGGGCCGGAGGCTTTCTTT. Residues: CASSLGGPEAFF.

The chain links TRBV6-1 to TRBJ1-6; D unclear. The germline V gene has CDR1 MNHNS and CDR2 SASEGT. V lost 7 bases, J lost 5 bases, and 12 bases lay in between. The CDR3 sequence is 14 residues long. CDR3 protein: CASKEGTDNSPLHF. The CDR3 DNA reads as TGTGCCAGCAAGGAGGGTACAGATAATTCACCCCTCCACTTT.

This clone was picked up a small number of times. The chain has TRBV6-1 and TRBJ1-4; D call uncertain. The germline V gene encodes CDR1 MNHNS and CDR2 SASEGT. V was clipped by 8 bases and J by 8 bases, with 12 bases between them. The CDR3 spans 12 residues. The DNA of the CDR3 is TGTGCCAGCGCCTATACGGGGGAAAAACTGTTTTTT. Its protein is CASAYTGEKLFF.

V and J are TRBV4-3 and TRBJ2-1; TRBD1 agrees at 7 bases. CDR1 and CDR2 from the germline V gene are LGHNA and YSLEER. This CDR3 is 15 amino acids long. Trimming removed 0 bases from V and 4 bases from J; junction bases left unmatched: 3. The CDR3 sequence is CASSQEGTEYNEQFF. CDR3 sequence (DNA): TGCGCCAGCAGCCAAGAAGGGACAGAATACAATGAGCAGTTCTTC.

This rearrangement joins TRBV11-3 to TRBJ1-1; D perhaps matches TRBD1 (5 bases). Looked up from germline, CDR1 is SGHNT and CDR2 is YENEEA. V gave up 3 bases and J gave up 4 bases, with 9 bases separating them. The CDR3 runs to 13 residues. The CDR3 sequence: CASSFSGSTEAFF. The CDR3 nucleotides read TGTGCCAGCAGCTTCTCAGGGAGCACTGAAGCTTTCTTT.

The chain links TRBV9 to TRBJ2-5; D may be TRBD2 (6 bases). V was shortened by 0 bases and J by 2 bases, with 11 bases between the two germline ends. The CDR3 spans 15 residues. The germline V gene has CDR1 SGDLS and CDR2 YYNGEE. The CDR3 DNA is TGTGCCAGCAGCGTAGGGGGGGTAGTGCAAGAGACCCAGTACTTC. Translating it yields CASSVGGVVQETQYF.

This rearrangement joins TRBV6-5 to TRBJ1-1, with 9 bases lining up with TRBD1. V lost 5 bases, J lost 8 bases, and 12 bases stayed unmatched. CDR1 and CDR2 from the germline V gene are MNHEY and SVGAGI. This CDR3 has 15 amino acids. The CDR3 DNA reads TGTGCCAGCAGTACCATACAGGGGGCGCGATCCGAAGCTTTCTTT. Translated: CASSTIQGARSEAFF.

The chain employs TRBV11-2 and TRBJ2-2; tentative D call: TRBD2 (7 bases). This CDR3 spans 14 amino acids. The V gene lost 4 bases and the J gene lost 5 bases, with 11 bases spanning the gap. From germline, CDR1 is SGHAT and CDR2 FQNNGV. The CDR3 loop is CASSSSGTTGELFF. CDR3 DNA: TGTGCCAGCAGCTCAAGCGGGACAACCGGGGAGCTGTTTTTT.

The chain has TRBV7-8 and TRBJ2-3, with 8 bases fitting TRBD2. Trimming removed 8 bases from V and 5 bases from J; junction bases left unmatched: 9. The CDR3 covers 14 residues. Germline values: CDR1 SGHVS, CDR2 FQNEAQ. CDR3 sequence reads: CASLLAGPKDTQYF. Here the CDR3 DNA reads TGTGCCAGCCTCCTAGCGGGTCCTAAAGATACGCAGTATTTT.

This clone was detected a few times. The J gene is TRBJ1-6, the V gene TRBV7-9; D gene ambiguous. CDR3 length: 17 amino acids. Trimming stripped 1 base from V and 5 bases from J, with 15 bases between. Germline values: CDR1 SEHNR, CDR2 FQNEAQ (reference sequence). The DNA for the CDR3 is TGTGCCAGCAGCTTAGGTCAGCCTGGAAGTGATAATTCACCCCTCCACTTT. Amino acids: CASSLGQPGSDNSPLHF.

For the CDR3, the DNA is TGTGCCAGCACCTCATCAGGGAAAGAGACCCAGTACTTC. It translates to CASTSSGKETQYF. The chain combines TRBV6-5 with TRBJ2-5, with D perhaps matching TRBD1 (5 bases). V dropped 7 bases and J dropped 3 bases, with 12 bases sitting between them. CDR3 length equals 13 residues. The V gene's germline CDR1 is MNHEY and CDR2 SVGAGI.

The gene calls are TRBV7-9 and TRBJ2-1; 8 positions match TRBD1. From germline, CDR1 is SEHNR and CDR2 FQNEAQ (reference sequence). The trim removed 3 bases at V and 3 bases at J, leaving 7 bases unmatched. This CDR3 has 16 residues. The CDR3 region has the DNA TGTGCCAGCAGCTTTCCTGGACAGGGAGGCTACAATGAGCAGTTCTTC. Its translation is CASSFPGQGGYNEQFF.

The chain employs TRBV7-6 and TRBJ2-3, with 11 bases aligning to TRBD2. This CDR3 comprises 15 residues. With 5 bases clipped from V and 3 bases from J, the junction kept 4 bases outside the gene matches. The V gene's germline CDR1 is SGHVS and CDR2 FNYEAQ. The DNA of the CDR3 is TGTGCCAGCAGCCAACTAGCGGGAGTAACAGATACGCAGTATTTT. Protein sequence: CASSQLAGVTDTQYF. Complete variable domain (other parts from reference TRBV7-6 and TRBJ2-3): GAGVSQSPRYKVTKRGQDVALRCDPISGHVSLYWYRQALGQGPEFLTYFNYEAQQDKSGLPNDRFSAERPEGSISTLTIQRTEQRDSAMYRCASSQLAGVTDTQYFGPGTRLTVL.

This rearrangement joins TRBV25-1 to TRBJ2-7; TRBD1 matches 9 bases. CDR3 length: 16 residues. Trimming at V came to 5 bases and at J to 1 base, leaving 9 bases not matched to a gene. The V gene's germline CDR1 is MGHDK and CDR2 SYGVNS. The CDR3 is CASSPLGTGNSYEQYF. CDR3 in DNA: TGTGCCAGCAGTCCACTCGGGACAGGGAATTCCTACGAGCAGTACTTC.